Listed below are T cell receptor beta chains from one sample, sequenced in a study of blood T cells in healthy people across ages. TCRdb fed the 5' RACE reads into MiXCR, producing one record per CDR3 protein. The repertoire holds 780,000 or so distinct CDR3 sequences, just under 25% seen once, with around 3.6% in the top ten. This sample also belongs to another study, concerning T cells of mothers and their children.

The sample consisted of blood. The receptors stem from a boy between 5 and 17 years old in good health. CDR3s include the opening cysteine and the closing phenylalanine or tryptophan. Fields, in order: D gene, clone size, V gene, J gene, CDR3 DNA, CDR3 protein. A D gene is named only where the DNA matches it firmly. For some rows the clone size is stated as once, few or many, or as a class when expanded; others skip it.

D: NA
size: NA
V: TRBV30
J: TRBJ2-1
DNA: TGTGCCTGGAGTATAGGGGACGGCTACAATGAGCAGTTCTTC
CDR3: CAWSIGDGYNEQFF

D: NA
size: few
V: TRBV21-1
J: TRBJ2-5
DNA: TGTGCCAGCAGCAAAGCAACTCCAAGAAAGACCCAGTACTTC
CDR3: CASSKATPRKTQYF

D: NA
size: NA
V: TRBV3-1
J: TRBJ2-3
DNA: TGTGCCAGCAGCCAATCCGGAGGGGCAGATACGCAGTATTTT
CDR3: CASSQSGGADTQYF

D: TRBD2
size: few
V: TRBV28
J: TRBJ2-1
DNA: TGTGCCAGCTCTTTGGCGACTAGCGGGGGTTCGGGTGAGCAGTTCTTC
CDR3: CASSLATSGGSGEQFF

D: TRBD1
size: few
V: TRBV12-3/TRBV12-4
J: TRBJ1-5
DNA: TGTGCCAGCAGCACCGGGAGACAGGGATGGGGCAATCAGCCCCAGCATTTT
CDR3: CASSTGRQGWGNQPQHF

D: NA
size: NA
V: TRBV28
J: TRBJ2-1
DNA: TGTGCCAGCAGCTCCCTCTATGAGCAGTTCTTC
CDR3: CASSSLYEQFF

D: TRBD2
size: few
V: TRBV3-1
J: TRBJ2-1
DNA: TGTGCCAGCAGCCTTTTAGGGGGACTAGCGACCTACAATGAGCAGTTCTTC
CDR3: CASSLLGGLATYNEQFF

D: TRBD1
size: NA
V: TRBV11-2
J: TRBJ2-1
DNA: TGTGCCAGCAGCTTCTACCCGGGACAGGGGGTTAACAATGAGCAGTTCTTC
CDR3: CASSFYPGQGVNNEQFF

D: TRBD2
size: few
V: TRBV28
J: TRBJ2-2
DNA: TGTGCCAGCAGCTCGGGACTAGTTTTCGGGGAGCTGTTTTTT
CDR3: CASSSGLVFGELFF

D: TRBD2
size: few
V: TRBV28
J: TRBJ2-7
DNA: TGTGCCAGCAACTTAGCGGGAGGCACCTCCTACGAGCAGTACTTC
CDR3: CASNLAGGTSYEQYF

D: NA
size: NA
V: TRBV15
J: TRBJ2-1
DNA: TGTGCCACTAGGACAGAGCCTTTGAACAATGAGCAGTTCTTC
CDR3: CATRTEPLNNEQFF

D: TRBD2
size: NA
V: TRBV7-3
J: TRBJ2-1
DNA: TGTGCCAGCAGCCCCGGGGTAGCGGGAGCTGAGCAGTTCTTC
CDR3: CASSPGVAGAEQFF

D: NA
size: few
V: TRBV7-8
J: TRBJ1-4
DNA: TGTGCCAGCAGCTCGGGGGGGTTTAACGAAAAACTGTTTTTT
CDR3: CASSSGGFNEKLFF

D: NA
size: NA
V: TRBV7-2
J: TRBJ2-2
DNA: TGTGCCAGCAGCTTTATTGTCGGTTTACTTTCGGACACCGGGGAGCTGTTTTTT
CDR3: CASSFIVGLLSDTGELFF

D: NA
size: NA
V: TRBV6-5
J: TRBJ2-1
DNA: TGTGCCAGCAGTTACTTAGGCAACAATGAGCAGTTCTTC
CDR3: CASSYLGNNEQFF

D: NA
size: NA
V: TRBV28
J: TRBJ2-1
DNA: TGTGCCAGCAGTTTGCTCCGAAAGGGGGAGGCTGAGCAGTTCTTC
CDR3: CASSLLRKGEAEQFF

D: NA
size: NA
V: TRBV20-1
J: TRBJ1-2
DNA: TGCAGTGCTACTACAACCCTGACTAGGAACTATGGCTACACCTTC
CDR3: CSATTTLTRNYGYTF

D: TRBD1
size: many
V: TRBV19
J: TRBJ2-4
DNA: TGTGCCAGTAGTCCCTGGACAGGGGAGGCCAAAAACATTCAGTACTTC
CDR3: CASSPWTGEAKNIQYF

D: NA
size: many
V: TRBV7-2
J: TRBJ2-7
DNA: TGTGCCAGCAGTTATTCAACAGGGACGGTCTACGAGCAGTACTTC
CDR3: CASSYSTGTVYEQYF

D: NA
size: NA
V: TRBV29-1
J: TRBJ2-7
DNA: TGCAGCGTCTCGACAGGAGAATCCTACGAGCAGTACTTC
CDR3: CSVSTGESYEQYF

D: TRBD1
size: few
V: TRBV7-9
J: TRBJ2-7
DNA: TGTGCCAGCAGCCCGAGGACAGGGGGTCCCCTCGAGCAGTACTTC
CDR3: CASSPRTGGPLEQYF

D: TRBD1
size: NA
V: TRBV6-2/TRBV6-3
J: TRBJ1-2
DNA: TGTGCCAGCATCAAGGACAGGCCCCCCTATGGCTACACCTTC
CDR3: CASIKDRPPYGYTF

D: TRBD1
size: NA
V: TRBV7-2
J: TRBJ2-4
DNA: TGTGCCAGCAGCTTAGCGCCAGGGGGTGAGAAACTAGCCAAAAACATTCAGTACTTC
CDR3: CASSLAPGGEKLAKNIQYF

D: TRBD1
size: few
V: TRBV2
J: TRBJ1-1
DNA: TGTGCCAGCTTCGGGACAGGGGCGGGGAACACTGAAGCTTTCTTT
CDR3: CASFGTGAGNTEAFF

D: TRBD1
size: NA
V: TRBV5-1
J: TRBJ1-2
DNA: TGCGCCAGCAGCCGCGGACAGGGGAGCGGCTACACCTTC
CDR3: CASSRGQGSGYTF

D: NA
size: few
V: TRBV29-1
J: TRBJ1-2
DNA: TGCAGCGTTGAAGGGTCGGCCTATGGCTACACCTTC
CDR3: CSVEGSAYGYTF

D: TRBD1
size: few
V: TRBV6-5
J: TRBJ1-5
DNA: TGTGCCAGCAGGGTCGACAGGGGCGGTCAGCCCCAGCATTTT
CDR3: CASRVDRGGQPQHF

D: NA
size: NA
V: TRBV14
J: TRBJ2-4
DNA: TGTGCCAGCAGCCATATAAACATTCAGTACTTC
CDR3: CASSHINIQYF

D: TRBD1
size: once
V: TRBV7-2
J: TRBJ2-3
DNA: TGTGCCAGCAGCTTAAAGGGGACAGGGAGCACAGATACGCAGTACTTT
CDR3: CASSLKGTGSTDTQYF

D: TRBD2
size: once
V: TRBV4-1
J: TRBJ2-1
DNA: TGCGCCAGCAGCCAAGTAAGGATGGGGGGGTCCTACAATGAGCAGTTCTTC
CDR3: CASSQVRMGGSYNEQFF

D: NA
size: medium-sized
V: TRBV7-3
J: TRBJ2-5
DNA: TGTGCCAGCAGCTTAACCAGTGAAGAGACCCAGTACTTC
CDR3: CASSLTSEETQYF

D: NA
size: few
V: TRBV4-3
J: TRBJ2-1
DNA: TGCGCCAGCAGCCAATCGGGGGTGGAGGAAAATGAGCAGTTCTTC
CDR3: CASSQSGVEENEQFF

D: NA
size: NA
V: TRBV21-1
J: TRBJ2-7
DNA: TGTGCCAGCAGCAATTCGGGGGCGCGTGAGCAGTACTTC
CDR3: CASSNSGAREQYF

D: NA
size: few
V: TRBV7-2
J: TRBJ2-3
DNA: TGTGCCAGCAGCTTATACCGAGCCCTCACAGATACGCAGTATTTT
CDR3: CASSLYRALTDTQYF

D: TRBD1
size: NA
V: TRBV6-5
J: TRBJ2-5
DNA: TGTGCCAGCAGCCCCGGACAGGTGCGGGAGACCCAGTACTTC
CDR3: CASSPGQVRETQYF

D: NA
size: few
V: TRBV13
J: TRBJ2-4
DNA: TGTGCCAGCAGCTTAGGCGGGGGTTACGCCAAAAACATTCAGTACTTC
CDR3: CASSLGGGYAKNIQYF

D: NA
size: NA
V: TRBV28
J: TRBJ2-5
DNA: TGTGCCAGCAGTTTCTGGTCAGGGGACCAAGAGACCCAGTACTTC
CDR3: CASSFWSGDQETQYF

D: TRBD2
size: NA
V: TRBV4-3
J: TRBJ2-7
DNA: TGCGCCAGCAGCCAAGAGGCGGGGGCGGGGGGCTCCTACGAGCAGTACTTC
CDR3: CASSQEAGAGGSYEQYF

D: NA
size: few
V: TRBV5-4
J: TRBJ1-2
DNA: TGTGCCAGCAGCTTTAGTAGAGGCGTCTATGGCTACACCTTC
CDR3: CASSFSRGVYGYTF

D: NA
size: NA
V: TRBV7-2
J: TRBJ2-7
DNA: TGTGCCAGCAGCTTAGCTGTGAACTCCTACGAGCAGTACTTC
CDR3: CASSLAVNSYEQYF

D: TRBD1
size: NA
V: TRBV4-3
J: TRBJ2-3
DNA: TGCGCCAGCAGCCAAGATCCGACAGGGGTAGATACGCAGTATTTT
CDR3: CASSQDPTGVDTQYF

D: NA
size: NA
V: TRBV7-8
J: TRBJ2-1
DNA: TGTGCCAGCAGCCTAAGACGATCCGAAAATGAGCAGTTCTTC
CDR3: CASSLRRSENEQFF

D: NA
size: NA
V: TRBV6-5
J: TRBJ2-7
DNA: TGTGCCAACAGTTACGGGGGCGCGAGCTACGAGCAGTACTTC
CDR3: CANSYGGASYEQYF

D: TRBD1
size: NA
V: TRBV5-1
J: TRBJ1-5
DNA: TGTGCCAGCAGCTATGGACAGGGCAATCAGCCCCAGCATTTT
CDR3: CASSYGQGNQPQHF

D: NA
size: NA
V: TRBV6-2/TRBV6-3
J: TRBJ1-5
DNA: TGTGCCAGCAGAAGACAGGTCTTAGGCAATCAGCCCCAGCATTTT
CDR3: CASRRQVLGNQPQHF

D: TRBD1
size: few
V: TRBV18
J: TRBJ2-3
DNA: TGTGCCAGCTCACCCAACCCCGGGACAGAAGGGGAGGATACGCAGTATTTT
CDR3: CASSPNPGTEGEDTQYF